This T cell receptor (beta chain) came from a study of shared clonotypes between healthy human individuals (dated by TCRdb to the early 2020s). For the wider study: The cohort comprised two women and a few men aged 18 to 49 years. To estimate repertoire size and how much clonotype sharing occurs between individuals, the study deeply sequenced the blood TCR repertoires of about five healthy adults. For each donor, three plates each were used for CD4 naive and CD4 memory, two plates were used for CD8 naive, and one plate was used for CD8 memory. Each donor's leukapheresis produced roughly between roughly 0.85 and 10 billion PBMCs. Different laboratories and diverse techniques were used to prepare libraries and sequence TCR repertoires, to increase sequencing depth and limit assay-specific biases. General findings and caveats noted by the study authors: Compared with non-shared clonotypes, clonotypes shared by all four sorted-subset donors had higher generation probabilities. Pairwise subsampling indicated that sequencing depth was expected to affect the degree of clonotype sharing among donors. The genetic and exposure-history diversity represented was limited by the small number of donors. Even with the large sequencing depth, rarefaction of the sorted-subset datasets indicated that sequencing was incomplete. Naive subsets generally had larger estimated clonotype richness than memory subsets. Roughly 5% of naive CD4, 3.5% of naive CD8, around 2.3% of memory CD4, and around 0.42% of memory CD8 clonotypes were shared across a few donors. Sampling was limited to blood, and TCR repertoires in tissue likely differ from TCR repertoires in blood.

Donors were healthy HIV-negative adults with no recently reported acute infections or vaccinations. Only Caucasian adults living in Nashville, Tennessee, USA were represented among the donors. CD4+ T cells were enriched by magnetic negative selection; naive cells were then positively selected on CD45RA, and the negative fraction formed the memory subset. After blood collection by leukapheresis, PBMCs were isolated using Ficoll-Histopaque density gradient centrifugation and then cryopreserved in the vapor phase of liquid nitrogen. Analytical flow cytometry was used to check the purity and quantity of each magnetically sorted T cell population. Each sorted fraction had its genomic DNA isolated and then quantified by UV absorbance on a Nanodrop 2000c. Using the deep immunoSEQ assay, TCR CDR3 regions were amplified from genomic DNA by multiplex PCR. Genomic DNA extracted from each cell subset was distributed evenly over all wells of several immunoSEQ 96-well plates, and each plate served as one replicate. For sorted subsets, approximately 0.2 ug of genomic DNA, equivalent to 30,000 or so T cell genomes, went into each replicate PCR. The purified libraries were quantified using a Qubit 3.0 fluorometer, sized with a Bioanalyzer 2100, and then quantified again using the KAPA Library Quantification kit. Every immunoSEQ 96-well plate was sequenced on a separate single-read 150-cycle Illumina NextSeq 550 flow cell. On the authors' methods: Because the immunoSEQ output held only junctional sequences and lacked quality scores, the filtering could not match the filtering applied to full-length reads. To assign V/J genes and CDR3, sequences were annotated using PyIR, a Python wrapper for IgBLAST v1.9, with IMGT germline references. Reads were filtered out if the reads had weak V/J assignments (E-value above 1e-6), no CDR3, stop codons, out-of-frame junctions, or ambiguous translated residues. A V3J clonotype was defined by an identical inferred V gene, J gene, and CDR3 amino acid sequence. Percentage overlap between repertoires was calculated by dividing the number of shared unique clonotypes by the size of the smaller repertoire. Three approaches were used to assess repertoire richness: RTK rarefaction, the Chao1 estimator, and Recon v2.1 estimates of unobserved clonotypes. OLGA was used to compute generation probabilities for all TCRbeta clonotypes that the gDNA method yielded from a few donors. TCRdb took over this immuneACCESS table, retaining in-frame rearrangements with V and J assigned. Such tables are incomplete; in checked studies, under half of the missing clones stem from an unresolved V gene, and the remainder is unexplained. For V, J and clone size, that table is used; D and trimming come from the DNA. Present in this sample are over 850,000 clones, 75% to 85% of which were seen just once. The biggest ten clones account for around 0.61% of the sample.

CDR1 LNHDA and CDR2 SQIVND were looked up in the germline V gene (reference sequence). V loses 11 bases, J loses 0 bases, and the germline ends lie 17 bases apart. From its cysteine to its phenylalanine, the CDR3 spans 15 amino acids. The read is trimmed to its CDR3 DNA, 45 bases read in frame from base 1. A note on this clone: Its antigen has not been determined. No clone much larger than this one lies a single base away; base qualities are absent.

Sequencing was done on a sample of memory CD4+ T cells from PBMCs. Reading the label with the study, this specimen's cell subset or site is: CD45RA-negative fraction. Rearrangement joined TRBV19 to TRBJ1-5; a tentative D call is TRBD1 (6 bases match). The receptor was isolated from a man in his late teens or twenties in good health. Some clones in this sample may be carry-over from other donors' samples. The CDR3 region reads CAGRRTANSNQPQHF. Here is the DNA: TGTGCCGGGAGAAGGACAGCTAATAGCAATCAGCCCCAGCATTTT. Reference TRBV19 and TRBJ1-5 genes cover what lies past the CDR3, so the full variable domain is DGGITQSPKYLFRKEGQNVTLSCEQNLNHDAMYWYRQDPGQGLRLIYYSQIVNDFQKGDIAEGYSVSREKKESFPLTVTSAQKNPTAFYLCAGRRTANSNQPQHFGDGTRLSIL.